This TCR beta chain comes out of a study of control samples from healthy donors and cancer patients. Some clones are missing from TCRdb's copy, which holds only in-frame ones; the method was immunoSEQ multiplex PCR. This sample has roughly 170,000 clones, with about 90% found just once. The receptor was isolated from a woman aged 25 to 39 in good health. The sample consisted of blood.

The CDR3 DNA is TGTGCCTGGGGGGGGACAGGTTTTGCTTTCTCTGGAAACACCATATATTTT. Translating it yields CAWGGTGFAFSGNTIYF. The chain combines TRBV30 with TRBJ1-3; TRBD1 matches at 8 bases. In germline, CDR1 is GTSNPN, CDR2 SVGIG (reference sequence). The CDR3 covers 17 residues. Losses at the gene ends were 5 bases for V and 0 bases for J; bases not matched to a gene: 12.